In its sample, the clone carrying this T cell receptor (beta chain) was seen a few times. Antigen specificity is unknown. A second PCR of about 7 to 12 cycles used a sample-barcoded 5' primer and a J-beta primer mix. In TCRdb, the 5' RACE reads were re-called with MiXCR into one record per CDR3 protein. The sample holds roughly 830,000 distinct CDR3 sequences, roughly 60% seen once. Every sample yielded at least 6.5 million isolated PBMCs. The data are from a study of blood T cells in healthy people across ages. Study overall: About one barcoded beta molecule was captured per two T cells (by template switching). Findings and limits, study-wide: The study found more naive CD4+ cells and higher diversity in long-lived than aged donors.

Looked up from germline, CDR1 is SGHTA and CDR2 is FQGNSA. V lost 2 bases and J lost 10, with 6 bases in between. The CDR3 is 11 amino acids. The chain uses TRBV7-2 and TRBJ2-4; D is ambiguous. The receptor comes from a man aged 25 to 40 in good health. Sequenced material: blood. The CDR3 loop reads CASSLKEIQYF. As DNA, the CDR3 is TGTGCCAGCAGCTTAAAGGAGATTCAGTACTTC.